This record covers a single T cell receptor (beta chain). Its antigen remains unidentified. The data originate from a study of Ad26.COV2.S vaccination and SARS-CoV-2 variants. In the study overall: Administration of Ad26.COV2.S was intramuscular, either once or twice 56 days apart.

Whole-study findings and limits: Marked by substantial breadth, spike-specific CD8+ and CD4+ T cell responses were reportedly seen after vaccination. TCR breadth and depth analyses may have underestimated total T cell responses.

Assay: immunoSEQ multiplex PCR; the TCRdb copy retains only in-frame clones and omits some. The sample records fewer than 400,000 clones, approximately 80% being singletons. Specified treatment: around 19 received Ad26.COV2.S at low or high dose, single or two shots; 5 received placebo; per-sample allocation not given. Vaccine and placebo recipients were sampled on day 63 after the first injection. An Ad26 vector carrying the Wuhan-strain SARS-CoV-2 spike served as the vaccine. The clonotype was recovered from a person between 18 and 65 years old who received the Ad26.COV2.S COVID-19 vaccine or a placebo. The specimen comprised peripheral blood, sampled in a trial of Ad26.COV2.S vaccine versus placebo.

CDR3 region: CASRMTGSRNEQYF. DNA of the CDR3: TGTGCCAGTAGAATGACAGGGAGTAGGAACGAGCAGTACTTC. The V call is TRBV19, the J call TRBJ2-7; TRBD1 agrees at 7 bases. The CDR3 covers 14 residues. The junction had 10 bases not matched to a gene; V was cut back by 6 bases and J by 5 bases. Germline-derived CDR1 and CDR2 are LNHDA and SQIVND (reference sequence). Full variable domain (missing parts from reference TRBV19 and TRBJ2-7): DGGITQSPKYLFRKEGQNVTLSCEQNLNHDAMYWYRQDPGQGLRLIYYSQIVNDFQKGDIAEGYSVSREKKESFPLTVTSAQKNPTAFYLCASRMTGSRNEQYFGPGTRLTVT.